Listed below are T cell receptor beta chains from one sample, sequenced in a study of blood T cell repertoires in COVID-19. TCRdb's table, derived via immunoSEQ multiplex PCR, lists solely in-frame clones and lacks some. The sample consists of 100,000 to 150,000 clones, roughly 85% of them appearing once. The sequencing input was peripheral blood. The source is a woman of 80 years or more with COVID-19, enrolled during active disease. CDR3s include the opening cysteine and the closing phenylalanine or tryptophan. A D gene is named only where the DNA matches it firmly. The size field is filled for only some rows; it gives once, few, many or a size class.

>TRBV3-1/TRBV3-2|NA|TRBJ2-6|once
TGTGCCAGCAGCCCAGTTCGGAGAACGTCTGGGGCCAACGTCCTGACTTTC
CASSPVRRTSGANVLTF
>TRBV28|NA|TRBJ2-7|NA
TGTGCCAGCAGTCATCCCCCCAACTCCTACGAGCAGTACTTC
CASSHPPNSYEQYF
>TRBV19|NA|TRBJ2-2|NA
TGTGCCACCTCCGGGTCACGAGGATATACCGGGGAGCTGTTTTTT
CATSGSRGYTGELFF
>TRBV28|TRBD1|TRBJ2-6|few
TGTGCCAGCAGTATCCTCTCGCTACAGGGGGCGCCTGGGGCCAACGTCCTGACTTTC
CASSILSLQGAPGANVLTF
>TRBV5-1|TRBD1|TRBJ1-5|NA
TGCGCCAGCAGCCCGACAGGGGGGATCAATCAGCCCCAGCATTTT
CASSPTGGINQPQHF
>TRBV7-3|TRBD2|TRBJ2-1|once
TGTGCCAGCAGCCCCATGGGAGCGGGAGTATACAATGAGCAGTTCTTC
CASSPMGAGVYNEQFF
>TRBV7-8|NA|TRBJ2-3|NA
TGTGCCAGCAGCCGTTCCGGGGGAGCGCAGTATTTT
CASSRSGGAQYF
>TRBV19|NA|TRBJ1-1|NA
TGTGCCAGTAGTATACCCGGACAGAACACTGAAGCTTTCTTT
CASSIPGQNTEAFF
>TRBV15|TRBD2|TRBJ2-2|NA
TGTGCCACCAGCAGAGATGGTGTACTAGCGGGAGTCACTGGGGAGCTGTTTTTT
CATSRDGVLAGVTGELFF
>TRBV10-3|NA|TRBJ1-1|NA
TGTGCCATCAGACGGACTCTTGGGTCTATGAACACTGAAGCTTTCTTT
CAIRRTLGSMNTEAFF
>TRBV7-9|TRBD1|TRBJ2-2|NA
TGTGCCAGCAGCTTGGGACAGGTCGCGAACACCGGGGAGCTGTTTTTT
CASSLGQVANTGELFF
>TRBV14|TRBD2|TRBJ2-3|NA
TGTGCCAGCAGCCAAGTGGGGACTAGCGGGAGTCGCACAGATACGCAGTATTTT
CASSQVGTSGSRTDTQYF
>TRBV7-9|NA|TRBJ1-2|NA
TGTGCCAGCAGGTCCGACAGTTTCAGGATTGGCTACACCTTC
CASRSDSFRIGYTF
>TRBV19|TRBD1|TRBJ2-7|few
TGTGCCAGTAGCACCGGGACAGGGGGCTACGAGCAGTACTTC
CASSTGTGGYEQYF
>TRBV5-8|TRBD1|TRBJ1-4|NA
TGTGCCAGCAGGACGGGACAGACTGCAACTAATGAAAAACTGTTTTTT
CASRTGQTATNEKLFF
>TRBV5-1|NA|TRBJ1-1|NA
TGCGCCAGCAGCTTCCTACAGGGCATGAACACTGAAGCTTTCTTT
CASSFLQGMNTEAFF
>TRBV19|TRBD1|TRBJ2-4|NA
TGTGCCAGTAGTGCCCGGGACAGGGGAGATATTAAAAACATTCAGTACTTC
CASSARDRGDIKNIQYF
>TRBV9|NA|TRBJ2-1|NA
TGTGCCAGCAGCGGGGGGCCTAGCACTAGCTCCTACAATGAGCAGTTCTTC
CASSGGPSTSSYNEQFF
>TRBV6-2/TRBV6-3|TRBD2|TRBJ2-1|NA
TGTGCCAGCAGTAAAGGACTAGCGGGAGCTAGCTCCTACAATGAGCAGTTCTTC
CASSKGLAGASSYNEQFF
>TRBV28|TRBD1|TRBJ1-4|NA
TGTGCCAGCAGTTCGAGACGGACAGGGTGGACTAATGAAAAACTGTTTTTT
CASSSRRTGWTNEKLFF
>TRBV6-6|NA|TRBJ1-1|NA
TGTGCCAGCAGTTACTCACAGAATGAAGCTTTCTTT
CASSYSQNEAFF
>TRBV11-3|NA|TRBJ2-3|NA
TGTGCCAGCAGCGCGGGACCACCCTCATGGAGCACAGATACGCAGTATTTT
CASSAGPPSWSTDTQYF
>TRBV5-1|NA|TRBJ1-1|NA
TGCGCCAGCAGCGTCGACAAGAACACTGAAGCTTTCTTT
CASSVDKNTEAFF
>TRBV12-5|NA|TRBJ2-1|NA
TGTGCTAGTGGCGCGTACAATGAGCAGTTCTTC
CASGAYNEQFF
>TRBV27|NA|TRBJ1-4|NA
TGTGCCAGCAGTTTTCTCGATCGGAGTAGGCTCGAAAAACTGTTTTTT
CASSFLDRSRLEKLFF
>TRBV4-3|NA|TRBJ2-1|NA
TGCGCCAGCAGCCCCACTGTACAGAATTACAATGAGCAGTTCTTC
CASSPTVQNYNEQFF
>TRBV27|TRBD2|TRBJ2-5|NA
TGTGCCAGCAGCCGCCTGGGACTAGCGGGAGTAGAGACCCAGTACTTC
CASSRLGLAGVETQYF
>TRBV13|NA|TRBJ1-3|few
TGTGCCAGCAGCGTATTCCGGGGGGTCGAAAACACCATATATTTT
CASSVFRGVENTIYF
>TRBV7-2|NA|TRBJ1-5|many
TGTGCCAGCAGCTCAGGGGCCTTCGGCAATCAGCCCCAGCATTTT
CASSSGAFGNQPQHF
>TRBV28|TRBD1|TRBJ2-7|NA
TGTGCCACCTATGACAGGGGCCGCGAGCAGTACTTC
CATYDRGREQYF
>TRBV5-1|TRBD1|TRBJ1-3|NA
TGCGCCGGCAGCGACCGGACAGGGGGGGCTGGAAACACCATATATTTT
CAGSDRTGGAGNTIYF
>TRBV7-2|TRBD1|TRBJ2-7|NA
TGTGCCAGCAGCTGGACAGGGCCATACGAGCAGTACTTC
CASSWTGPYEQYF
>TRBV19|NA|TRBJ1-1|NA
TGTGCCACCAGAGGGCGGCAGAACACTGAAGCTTTCTTT
CATRGRQNTEAFF
>TRBV7-8|NA|TRBJ2-5|NA
TGTGCCAGCAGCTTAGCCCGACTCATTTTACAAGAGACCCAGTACTTC
CASSLARLILQETQYF
>TRBV28|TRBD1|TRBJ1-5|NA
TGTGCCAGCAGTTTCACCGGGACAGGGGGCAATCAGCCCCAGCATTTT
CASSFTGTGGNQPQHF